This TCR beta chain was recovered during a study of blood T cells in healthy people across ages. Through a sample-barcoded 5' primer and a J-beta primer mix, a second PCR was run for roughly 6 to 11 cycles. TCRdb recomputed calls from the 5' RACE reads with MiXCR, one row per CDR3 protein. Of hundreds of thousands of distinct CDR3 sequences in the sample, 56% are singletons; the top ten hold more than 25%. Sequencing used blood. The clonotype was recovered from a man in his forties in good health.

The DNA of the CDR3 is TGTGCCACCAGCAGAGACAGAACAGGTGTCTATGGCTACACCTTC. Translation: CATSRDRTGVYGYTF. The V gene is TRBV15, the J gene TRBJ1-2; D is perhaps TRBD1 (5 bases). The CDR3 totals 15 residues. CDR1 LNHNV and CDR2 YYDKDF come from the germline V gene (reference sequence). The germline V and J ends were trimmed by 0 bases and 4 bases, with 12 bases remaining between them.